Presented here are 25 T cell receptor beta chains from one specimen sequenced in a study of PD-L1 blockade in urothelial cancer. Here immunoSEQ multiplex PCR was the method, and the copy in TCRdb shows in-frame clones only, minus some. This sample has more than 30,000 clones, with around 84% found just once. Sequencing used PBMCs, obtained around atezolizumab (anti-PD-L1) treatment. All receptors come from a man in his sixties with urothelial cancer.

V usage is TRBV7-8 and J usage is TRBJ1-3; no definite D call. Germline V gene data show CDR1 as SGHVS and CDR2 as FQNEAQ. Trimming removed 5 bases from V and 5 bases from J, with 16 bases in between. CDR3 length: 15 amino acids. CDR3 region: CASSPRGEMRNTIYF. CDR3 bases: TGTGCCAGCAGCCCCCGGGGAGAGATGAGAAACACCATATATTTT.

In this sample, this clone turned up once. The chain carries TRBV6-6 and TRBJ2-3; 11 positions match TRBD2. The CDR3 extends over 14 amino acids. Germline assignment: CDR1 MNHNY and CDR2 SVGAGI (reference sequence). Trimming at V came to 7 bases and at J to 6 bases, leaving 6 bases not matched to a gene. The chain's CDR3 is CASTLAGGGDTQYF. The CDR3 DNA sequence: TGTGCCAGCACTCTAGCGGGAGGAGGGGATACGCAGTATTTT.

The chain links TRBV11-2 to TRBJ1-3; D gene uncertain. The CDR3 extends over 16 amino acids. V lost 0 bases and J lost 0, with 9 bases in between. Germline V gene sequence: CDR1 SGHAT, CDR2 FQNNGV. As DNA, the CDR3 is TGTGCCAGCAGCTTAGACAGGCTCAGCTCTGGAAACACCATATATTTT. It specifies CASSLDRLSSGNTIYF.

This chain connects TRBV6-1 to TRBJ2-1; a weak D match, TRBD1 (7 bases). The V end lost 4 bases, the J end lost 5 bases, and 15 bases lay between the germline ends. Germline V gene data show CDR1 as MNHNS and CDR2 as SASEGT. CDR3 length: 15 residues. The CDR3 loop reads CASSGGQGGHNEQFF. CDR3 nucleotides: TGTGCCAGCAGTGGAGGCCAGGGGGGCCACAATGAGCAGTTCTTC.

J is TRBJ1-5 and V is TRBV19, with 12 bases matching TRBD1. In germline, CDR1 is LNHDA, CDR2 SQIVND (reference sequence). V was clipped by 8 bases and J by 2 bases; unmatched bases: 10. This CDR3 is built from 17 residues. This CDR3 is CASLGRDRGPGNQPQHF. The CDR3 DNA is TGTGCCAGTCTCGGGCGGGACAGGGGGCCAGGCAATCAGCCCCAGCATTTT. The full variable domain, its missing parts supplied by reference TRBV19 and TRBJ1-5, is DGGITQSPKYLFRKEGQNVTLSCEQNLNHDAMYWYRQDPGQGLRLIYYSQIVNDFQKGDIAEGYSVSREKKESFPLTVTSAQKNPTAFYLCASLGRDRGPGNQPQHFGDGTRLSIL.

This clone was counted once. The chain employs TRBV6-5 and TRBJ2-5; tentative D call: TRBD1 (6 bases). Germline-derived CDR1 and CDR2 are MNHEY and SVGAGI. CDR3 length: 13 residues. V was pared by 6 bases and J by 1 base, with 9 bases between. The CDR3 coding sequence is TGTGCCAGCAGCCGGACAGCCCAAGAGACCCAGTACTTC. It translates to CASSRTAQETQYF.

This clone was counted only a few times. The chain recombines TRBV14 with TRBJ2-2, with D possibly being TRBD1 (7 bases). The germline V and J ends were trimmed by 3 bases and 4 bases, with 18 bases remaining between them. Germline assignment: CDR1 SGHDN and CDR2 FVKESK. This CDR3 is 17 amino acids long. This CDR3 reads CASSQGLRQGGTGELFF. The CDR3 DNA sequence: TGTGCCAGCAGCCAGGGTCTGCGACAGGGAGGCACCGGGGAGCTGTTTTTT.

There are a few counts of this clone. This chain links TRBV30 with TRBJ1-5; 9 positions match TRBD1. Germline V CDR1 and CDR2: GTSNPN, SVGIG (reference sequence). The CDR3 has 13 residues. V trimming: 7 bases; J trimming: 2 bases; junction bases outside the gene matches: 3. The CDR3 protein is CAYRDRGNQPQHF. In DNA, the CDR3 is TGTGCCTACCGGGACAGGGGCAATCAGCCCCAGCATTTT. Based on the CDR3 plus reference TRBV30 and TRBJ1-5, the full variable domain is SQTIHQWPATLVQPVGSPLSLECTVEGTSNPNLYWYRQAAGRGLQLLFYSVGIGQISSEVPQNLSASRPQDRQFILSSKKLLLSDSGFYLCAYRDRGNQPQHFGDGTRLSIL.

This clone was observed once. J is TRBJ2-7 and V is TRBV5-1; 7 nucleotides agree with TRBD1. The CDR3 is made up of 14 amino acids. V lost 0 bases to trimming and J lost 2 bases; unmatched junction nucleotides: 2. Germline CDR1 is SGHRS and CDR2 is YFSETQ. The CDR3 here is CASSLEGTAYEQYF. CDR3 in DNA: TGCGCCAGCAGCTTGGAAGGGACAGCCTACGAGCAGTACTTC.

The chain has TRBV7-3 and TRBJ1-2; no definite D call. V was trimmed by 0 bases and J by 0 bases, leaving 20 bases between them. Per germline, CDR1 SGHTA and CDR2 FQGTGA. The CDR3 is made up of 19 amino acids. Written as DNA, the CDR3 is TGTGCCAGCAGCTTAACGGTAGGGATGAGGGAAACTACTAACTATGGCTACACCTTC. Encoded protein: CASSLTVGMRETTNYGYTF.

The chain carries TRBV19 and TRBJ1-3; D ambiguous. This CDR3 is 13 amino acids long. Trimming took 8 bases from V and 1 from J, leaving 9 bases between them. Per the germline V gene, CDR1 is LNHDA and CDR2 is SQIVND (reference sequence). The CDR3 bases are TGTGCCAGTGCGGTTATGTCTGGAAACACCATATATTTT. It encodes CASAVMSGNTIYF.

The chain recombines TRBV30 with TRBJ1-5; tentative D call: TRBD1 (6 bases). The CDR3 has 16 residues. The V end was cut by 1 base, the J end by 2 bases, with 15 bases between. The germline gives CDR1 GTSNPN, CDR2 SVGIG (reference sequence). The CDR3 coding sequence is TGTGCCTGGAGTGCCACAGGGAGGGGAGGCAATCAGCCCCAGCATTTT. This translates into CAWSATGRGGNQPQHF.

J is TRBJ2-2 and V is TRBV5-1, with 7 bases fitting TRBD1. V was clipped by 4 bases and J by 5 bases; unmatched bases: 8. The CDR3 is 15 residues long. Germline V gene data show CDR1 as SGHRS and CDR2 as YFSETQ. The CDR3 region has the DNA TGCGCCAGCAGCCGCGGTCAGGGGGAAACCGGGGAGCTGTTTTTT. Translation gives CASSRGQGETGELFF.

The CDR3 reads CASSQVTVETQYF. The DNA for the CDR3 is TGCGCCAGCAGCCAAGTTACGGTGGAGACCCAGTACTTC. The V gene is TRBV4-1, the J gene TRBJ2-5; D unresolved. Germline assignment: CDR1 MGHRA and CDR2 YSYEKL. V dropped 1 base and J dropped 5 bases, with 8 bases sitting between them. The CDR3 consists of 13 residues.

The chain has TRBV2 and TRBJ2-2, with D unresolved. CDR3 length: 15 residues. In germline, CDR1 is SNHLY, CDR2 FYNNEI. V gave up 7 bases and J gave up 5 bases, with 17 bases separating them. The DNA for the CDR3 is TGTGCCAGCAATAATCTCCAGGCCCCTACCGGGGAGCTGTTTTTT. It encodes CASNNLQAPTGELFF.

V is TRBV10-3 and J is TRBJ2-7; 7 nucleotides align to TRBD1. The trim removed 5 bases at V and 2 bases at J, leaving 3 bases unmatched. The CDR3 runs 13 residues. CDR1 is ENHRY and CDR2 is SYGVKD in the germline V gene. The CDR3 spells CAISRDSTYEQYF. The CDR3 bases are TGTGCCATCAGTCGGGACAGCACCTACGAGCAGTACTTC.

This chain uses TRBV21-1 with TRBJ1-2. TRBV21-1 is tagged as a pseudogene. The CDR3 runs 15 residues. The CDR3 coding sequence is TGTGCCAGCAGCAAAGGCCCCGGCGGATACTATGGCTACACCTTC. Residues: CASSKGPGGYYGYTF.

The chain combines TRBV6-5 with TRBJ1-6; D is possibly TRBD1 (6 bases). The germline V and J ends were trimmed by 6 bases and 7 bases, with 16 bases remaining between them. The CDR3 sequence is 15 residues long. Germline V gene data show CDR1 as MNHEY and CDR2 as SVGAGI. The CDR3 DNA sequence: TGTGCCAGCAGCCCACCGGGACACGTGAATTCACCCCTCCACTTT. This codes for CASSPPGHVNSPLHF.

The V call is TRBV6-5, the J call TRBJ2-2; maybe TRBD1 (5 bases). V was pared by 6 bases and J by 8 bases, with 19 bases between. In germline, CDR1 is MNHEY, CDR2 SVGAGI. CDR3 length: 15 residues. The CDR3 is CASSRLTGPAGELFF. The CDR3 DNA is TGTGCCAGCAGCCGATTAACAGGCCCAGCAGGGGAGCTGTTTTTT.

The chain uses TRBV5-4 and TRBJ2-2; possible D gene TRBD1, 8 bases. Germline CDR1 SGHNT, CDR2 YYREEE (reference sequence). V was trimmed by 3 bases and J by 4 bases, leaving 16 bases between them. CDR3 size: 16 residues. In DNA, the CDR3 is TGTGCCAGCAGCTCAGACAGGGGCGGGGGCACCGGGGAGCTGTTTTTT. Protein sequence: CASSSDRGGGTGELFF.

The CDR3 DNA reads TGCGCCAGCAGTGAGGCTGGGGGCTTTGGCTACACCTTC. Its translation is CASSEAGGFGYTF. The chain combines TRBV10-2 with TRBJ1-2; D is perhaps TRBD1 (6 bases). The CDR3 covers 13 residues. Trimming took 2 bases from V and 7 from J, leaving 11 bases between them. Germline V gives CDR1 WSHSY, CDR2 SAAADI.

Sample share makes this clone medium-sized. This chain uses TRBV28 with TRBJ2-1; D may be TRBD2 (6 bases). Germline CDR1 reads MDHEN; CDR2 reads SYDVKM. The CDR3 covers 14 residues. V was clipped by 8 bases and J by 10 bases, with 21 bases between them. The chain's CDR3 is CASDLGAGSGEQFF. The CDR3, as DNA: TGTGCCAGCGACCTAGGGGCGGGGTCAGGGGAGCAGTTCTTC.

The CDR3 is CASSSQTGGTGELFF. The CDR3 nucleotides are TGTGCCAGCAGTAGCCAAACAGGGGGCACCGGGGAGCTGTTTTTT. V gene TRBV2 combines with J gene TRBJ2-2, with 8 bases fitting TRBD1. There are 15 residues in the CDR3. CDR1 and CDR2 (germline): SNHLY, FYNNEI. J was trimmed by 4 bases and V by 5 bases; bases with no gene match: 6.

The genes are TRBV5-1 and TRBJ2-2, with TRBD1 as a possible D gene (6 bases). The V end lost 5 bases, the J end lost 1 base, and 12 bases lay between the germline ends. From germline, CDR1 is SGHRS and CDR2 YFSETQ. The CDR3 runs 15 residues. The CDR3 region has the DNA TGCGCCAGCAGGGAGGTGGGACAGAACACCGGGGAGCTGTTTTTT. Protein product: CASREVGQNTGELFF.

J is TRBJ1-2 and V is TRBV6-1, with 8 bases lining up with TRBD1. V was pared by 4 bases and J by 5 bases, with 3 bases of the junction left unmatched. The CDR3 totals 13 residues. Germline CDR1 is MNHNS and CDR2 is SASEGT. The CDR3 sequence: CASSATGEYGYTF. The DNA of the CDR3 is TGTGCCAGCAGTGCGACAGGGGAATATGGCTACACCTTC.